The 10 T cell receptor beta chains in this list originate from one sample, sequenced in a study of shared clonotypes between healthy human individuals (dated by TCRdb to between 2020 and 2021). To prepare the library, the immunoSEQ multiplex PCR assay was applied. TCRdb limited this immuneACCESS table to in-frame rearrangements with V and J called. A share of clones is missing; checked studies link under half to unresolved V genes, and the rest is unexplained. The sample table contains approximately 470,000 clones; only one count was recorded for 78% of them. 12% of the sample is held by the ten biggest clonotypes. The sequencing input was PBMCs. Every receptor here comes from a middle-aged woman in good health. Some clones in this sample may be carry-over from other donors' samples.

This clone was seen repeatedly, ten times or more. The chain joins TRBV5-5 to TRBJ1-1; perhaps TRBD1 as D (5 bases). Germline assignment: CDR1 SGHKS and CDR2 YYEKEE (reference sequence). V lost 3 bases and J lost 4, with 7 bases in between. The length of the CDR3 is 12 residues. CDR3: CASSWDRTEAFF. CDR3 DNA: TGTGCCAGCAGCTGGGACCGCACTGAAGCTTTCTTT.

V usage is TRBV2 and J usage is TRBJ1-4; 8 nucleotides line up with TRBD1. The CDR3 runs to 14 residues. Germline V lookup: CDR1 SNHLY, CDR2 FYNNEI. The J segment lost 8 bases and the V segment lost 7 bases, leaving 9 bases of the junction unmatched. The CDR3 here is CASTQQGAGEKLFF. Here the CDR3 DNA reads TGTGCCAGCACCCAGCAGGGGGCGGGGGAAAAACTGTTTTTT.

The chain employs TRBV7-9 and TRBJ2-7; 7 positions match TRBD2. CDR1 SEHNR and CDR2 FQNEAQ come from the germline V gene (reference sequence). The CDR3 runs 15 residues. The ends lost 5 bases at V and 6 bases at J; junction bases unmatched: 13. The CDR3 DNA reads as TGTGCCAGCAGCGGGAGGGACGCCGTGGGGAGCGAGCAGTACTTC. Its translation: CASSGRDAVGSEQYF.

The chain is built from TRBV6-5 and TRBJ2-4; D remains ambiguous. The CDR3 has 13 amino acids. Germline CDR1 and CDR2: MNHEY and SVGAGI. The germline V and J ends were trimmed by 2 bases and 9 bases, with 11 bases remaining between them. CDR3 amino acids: CASSYNRAGIQYF. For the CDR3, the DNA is TGTGCCAGCAGTTACAACCGGGCAGGCATTCAGTACTTC.

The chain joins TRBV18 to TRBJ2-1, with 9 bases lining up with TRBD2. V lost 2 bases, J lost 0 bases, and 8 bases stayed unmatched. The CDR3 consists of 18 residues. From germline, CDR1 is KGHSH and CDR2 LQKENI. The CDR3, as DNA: TGTGCCAGCTCACCAGCACTAGCGGGCGTTAGCTCCTACAATGAGCAGTTCTTC. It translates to CASSPALAGVSSYNEQFF.

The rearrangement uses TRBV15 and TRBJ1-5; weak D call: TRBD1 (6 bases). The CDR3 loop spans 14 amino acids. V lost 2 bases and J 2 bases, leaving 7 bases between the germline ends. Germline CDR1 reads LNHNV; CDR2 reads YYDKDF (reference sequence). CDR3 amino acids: CATSRRQGNQPQHF. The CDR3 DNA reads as TGTGCCACCAGCAGACGACAGGGCAATCAGCCCCAGCATTTT.

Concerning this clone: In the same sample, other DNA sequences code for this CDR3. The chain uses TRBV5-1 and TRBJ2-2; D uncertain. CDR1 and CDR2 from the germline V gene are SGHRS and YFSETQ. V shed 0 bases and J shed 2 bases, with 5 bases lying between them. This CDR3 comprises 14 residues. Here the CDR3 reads CASSLAANTGELFF. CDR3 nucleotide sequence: TGCGCCAGCAGCTTGGCAGCCAACACCGGGGAGCTGTTTTTT. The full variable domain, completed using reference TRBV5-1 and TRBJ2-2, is KAGVTQTPRYLIKTRGQQVTLSCSPISGHRSVSWYQQTPGQGLQFLFEYFSETQRNKGNFPGRFSGRQFSNSRSEMNVSTLELGDSALYLCASSLAANTGELFFGEGSRLTVL.

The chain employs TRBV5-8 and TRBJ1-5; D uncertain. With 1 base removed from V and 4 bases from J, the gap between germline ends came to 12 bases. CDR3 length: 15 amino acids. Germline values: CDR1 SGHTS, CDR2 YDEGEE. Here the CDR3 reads CASSLIRATNQPQHF. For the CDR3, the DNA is TGTGCCAGCAGCTTGATTCGGGCCACTAATCAGCCCCAGCATTTT.

Here the CDR3 DNA reads TGTGCCAGCAGCCCGGCCGTCCTAGCAGAAGTCGGATACAATGAGCAGTTCTTC. It is translated as CASSPAVLAEVGYNEQFF. V usage is TRBV5-8 and J usage is TRBJ2-1; tentative D call: TRBD2 (5 bases). V lost 4 bases to trimming and J lost 4 bases, with 24 bases between them. Per the germline V gene, CDR1 is SGHTS and CDR2 is YDEGEE. The CDR3 contains 18 residues.

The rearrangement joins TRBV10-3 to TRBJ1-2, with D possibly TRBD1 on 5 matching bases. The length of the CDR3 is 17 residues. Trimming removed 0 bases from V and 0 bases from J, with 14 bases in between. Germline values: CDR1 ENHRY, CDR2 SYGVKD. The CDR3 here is CAISESFTRGANYGYTF. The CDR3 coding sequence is TGTGCCATCAGTGAGTCGTTTACGAGGGGAGCTAACTATGGCTACACCTTC.